What follows are 16 T cell receptor beta chains derived from one specimen sequenced in a study of T cells in Graves' hyperthyroidism and ophthalmopathy. RNA transcripts yielded amplified TCR beta CDR3 regions. HTBI primers were the set used in a first-round RT-PCR of the TCR CDR3. TCRdb re-called the multiplex PCR reads with MiXCR, one entry per CDR3 protein. In the table there are about 640,000 distinct CDR3 sequences, roughly 15% of which are singletons. The sequenced material came from blood. All receptors derive from a woman aged 45-59 years with Graves' ophthalmopathy.

There are a few counts of this clonotype. At one of its ends the junction is not consistent with the germline gene, which may arise from a read error. This chain uses TRBV20-1 with TRBJ2-5, with D perhaps matching TRBD2 (6 bases). Germline values: CDR1 DFQATT, CDR2 SNEGSKA (reference sequence). This CDR3 region has 13 residues. The CDR3 loop is CSTSLVSSQTQYF. CDR3 in DNA: TGCAGTACTAGCCTTGTGAGCAGTCAGACCCAGTACTTC.

This clonotype showed up many times. This chain links TRBV12-3 or TRBV12-4 with TRBJ2-1; no reliable D call. V dropped 3 bases and J dropped 6 bases, with 12 bases sitting between them. CDR3 size: 14 residues. CDR3: CASSFRVTTNEQFF. In nucleotides, the CDR3 is TGTGCCAGCAGTTTTCGGGTCACTACCAATGAGCAGTTCTTC.

This clonotype was recorded many times. The rearrangement uses TRBV29-1 and TRBJ2-1; 8 bases are a match to TRBD2. This CDR3 region has 16 residues. J was trimmed by 2 bases and V by 3 bases; bases with no gene match: 9. Germline V gene sequence: CDR1 SQVTM, CDR2 ANQGSEA. The CDR3: CSVDDPAGVTYNEQFF. CDR3 DNA: TGCAGCGTTGATGATCCAGCGGGGGTCACCTACAATGAGCAGTTCTTC.

This clonotype was seen repeatedly, ten times or more. The V call is TRBV11-2, the J call TRBJ2-5; no clear D gene. Per germline, CDR1 SGHAT and CDR2 FQNNGV. Trimming pared 0 bases from V and 4 bases from J, leaving 9 bases between. The CDR3 totals 14 residues. The CDR3 protein is CASSLDITAETQYF. CDR3 sequence (DNA): TGTGCCAGCAGCTTAGACATTACGGCAGAGACCCAGTACTTC. Drawing the rest from reference TRBV11-2 and TRBJ2-5, the complete variable domain is EAGVAQSPRYKIIEKRQSVAFWCNPISGHATLYWYQQILGQGPKLLIQFQNNGVVDDSQLPKDRFSAERLKGVDSTLKIQPAKLEDSAVYLCASSLDITAETQYFGPGTRLLVL.

This clonotype was found a few times. This could be a read error, since a much larger clone is one nucleotide away. The rearrangement links TRBV27 to TRBJ1-5, with TRBD1 as a possible D gene (5 bases). This CDR3 contains 16 residues. Germline V gene sequence: CDR1 MNHEY, CDR2 SMNVEV (reference sequence). The CDR3 sequence is CASSPRGVIGNRPQHF. CDR3 in DNA: TGTGCCAGCAGCCCGCGGGGGGTAATAGGCAATCGGCCCCAGCATTTT.

Details on this clonotype: Given a much more abundant clone one base away, this may be a read error. V usage is TRBV30 and J usage is TRBJ2-1; D is undetermined. The V gene lost 0 bases and the J gene lost 2 bases, with 11 bases spanning the gap. The CDR3 length is 15 residues. Per the germline V gene, CDR1 is GTSNPN and CDR2 is SVGIG (reference sequence). CDR3 protein: CAWSVRAGPYNEQFF. The CDR3 region has the DNA TGTGCCTGGAGTGTACGCGCAGGCCCCTACAATGAGCAGTTCTTC.

This clonotype was found a few times. This chain connects TRBV11-2 to TRBJ1-5; D gene ambiguous. The CDR3 contains 13 residues. V was shortened by 6 bases and J by 6 bases, with 12 bases between the two germline ends. CDR1 and CDR2 from the germline V gene are SGHAT and FQNNGV. The CDR3 region has the DNA TGTGCCAGCAGTTCCGGGGTAACTCAGCCCCAGCATTTT. The encoded protein is CASSSGVTQPQHF.

This clonotype was recorded many times. This rearrangement joins TRBV12-3 or TRBV12-4 to TRBJ2-7; D could derive from TRBD1 or TRBD2 (6 bases each). Trimming stripped 3 bases from V and 3 bases from J, with 15 bases between. CDR3 length: 15 residues. CDR3 sequence reads: CASSFGGQNLYEQYF. The CDR3 DNA sequence: TGTGCCAGCAGTTTTGGGGGGCAGAACCTCTACGAGCAGTACTTC.

This clonotype has at least ten counts. The CDR3: CASSLQGTYGEAFF. The CDR3 DNA reads as TGTGCCAGCAGTTTACAGGGAACATACGGTGAAGCTTTCTTT. This chain links TRBV28 with TRBJ1-1, with TRBD1 as a possible D gene (5 bases). Trimming took 2 bases from V and 7 from J, leaving 14 bases between them. CDR3 length: 14 residues. Per germline, CDR1 MDHEN and CDR2 SYDVKM.

The rearrangement links TRBV28 to TRBJ1-2; D not certain. Trimming pared 3 bases from V and 8 bases from J, leaving 4 bases between. Germline assignment: CDR1 MDHEN and CDR2 SYDVKM. This CDR3 is 10 amino acids long. The CDR3 nucleotides are TGTGCCAGCAGTTTTCAGGGCTACACCTTC. It translates to CASSFQGYTF.

In its sample, this clonotype was seen a few times. The V call is TRBV7-9, the J call TRBJ2-3, with unresolved D. V lost 4 bases to trimming and J lost 0 bases, with 11 bases between them. CDR1 SEHNR and CDR2 FQNEAQ come from the germline V gene (reference sequence). The CDR3 covers 15 residues. The CDR3 reads CASSSHWGSTDTQYF. The CDR3 region has the DNA TGTGCCAGCAGCTCGCACTGGGGTAGCACAGATACGCAGTATTTT.

This clonotype was recorded many times. The chain carries TRBV13 and TRBJ2-7; no clear D gene. CDR3 size: 12 residues. The V and J ends lost 0 bases and 6 bases respectively, with 6 bases between them. CDR1 is PRHDT, CDR2 FYEKMQ, per germline (reference sequence). The CDR3 is CASSLGQTEQYF. The CDR3 DNA reads TGTGCCAGCAGCTTAGGACAGACCGAGCAGTACTTC.

There are many counts of this clonotype. The chain links TRBV20-1 to TRBJ2-1; D uncertain. This CDR3 is 15 amino acids long. Germline V lookup: CDR1 DFQATT, CDR2 SNEGSKA (reference sequence). V was clipped by 4 bases and J by 2 bases, with 15 bases between them. The CDR3 loop reads CSAKQTLGPYNEQFF. Written as DNA, the CDR3 is TGCAGTGCTAAACAGACCCTGGGCCCCTACAATGAGCAGTTCTTC.

On this clonotype itself: A junction boundary mismatches the germline segment, possibly from a read error. This chain connects TRBV4-1 to TRBJ2-7; no definite D call. From germline, CDR1 is MGHRA and CDR2 YSYEKL. The length of the CDR3 is 16 residues. The CDR3 is CASSQGETLPSHEQYF. CDR3 nucleotides: TGCGCCAGCAGCCAAGGAGAGACACTACCCTCCCACGAGCAGTACTTC.

The chain employs TRBV15 and TRBJ2-3; D uncertain. Germline-derived CDR1 and CDR2 are LNHNV and YYDKDF (reference sequence). Trimming left V 5 bases short and J 0 bases short, with 12 bases between. The CDR3 has 15 residues. DNA of the CDR3: TGTGCCACCAGCCCCTCGACTTCTAGCACAGATACGCAGTATTTT. Encoded protein: CATSPSTSSTDTQYF.

Concerning this clonotype: With a much larger clone just one base away, this may be a read error. This rearrangement joins TRBV2 to TRBJ2-5; weak D call: TRBD2 (6 bases). The CDR3 loop spans 11 amino acids. The germline V gene encodes CDR1 SNHLY and CDR2 FYNNEI. The CDR3 DNA reads as TGTACCAGCAGTGATGAGGGAGGTCGGTACTTC. As protein: CTSSDEGGRYF.